Each of the 22 T cell receptor beta chains below was sequenced from the same sample in a study of blood T cell repertoires in COVID-19. Assay: immunoSEQ multiplex PCR; the TCRdb copy retains only in-frame clones and omits some. The sample records some 130,000 clones, about 81% being singletons. The sample consisted of peripheral blood. All receptors derive from a woman of 80 years or more with acute or convalescent COVID-19.

The rearrangement uses TRBV4-3 and TRBJ1-2, with 10 bases matching TRBD1. The germline CDR1 and CDR2 sequences are LGHNA and YSLEER. After removal of 4 bases from V and 3 bases from J, the junction contained 5 bases not matched to a gene. The CDR3 runs to 15 residues. This chain's CDR3 is CASSLDRGADYGYTF. In DNA, the CDR3 is TGCGCCAGCAGCCTGGACAGGGGGGCGGACTATGGCTACACCTTC.

The CDR3 region is CASSRDRGSTDTQYF. The CDR3 DNA is TGCGCCAGCAGCCGGGACAGGGGGTCGACAGATACGCAGTATTTT. J is TRBJ2-3 and V is TRBV5-1, with 11 bases identical to TRBD1. The junction had 4 bases not matched to a gene; V was cut back by 4 bases and J by 3 bases. From germline, CDR1 is SGHRS and CDR2 YFSETQ. This CDR3 has 15 amino acids.

For the CDR3, the DNA is TGTGCCAGTAGTACCTGGACTAGCGGCCACAATGAGCAGTTCTTC. Protein sequence: CASSTWTSGHNEQFF. The V call is TRBV19, the J call TRBJ2-1, with TRBD2 matching over 10 bases. The germline CDR1 and CDR2 sequences are LNHDA and SQIVND (reference sequence). The CDR3 length is 15 residues. V gave up 4 bases and J gave up 5 bases; unmatched junction bases: 5.

The chain links TRBV3-1 (or the pseudogene TRBV3-2) to TRBJ2-1; D not certain. Germline V gives CDR1 LGHDT, CDR2 YNNKEL (reference sequence). The CDR3 covers 14 residues. V was clipped by 4 bases and J by 5 bases, with 12 bases between them. CDR3 in DNA: TGTGCCAGCAGCCCCCGGGTCAAGCACAATGAGCAGTTCTTC. Encoded protein: CASSPRVKHNEQFF.

CDR3 protein: CASSRTLRGRLTNTEAFF. The CDR3 DNA follows: TGTGCCAGCAGCCGCACCCTCAGGGGGCGATTAACGAACACTGAAGCTTTCTTT. The chain is built from TRBV27 and TRBJ1-1; TRBD1 matches 8 bases. This CDR3 region has 18 residues. Trimming at V came to 6 bases and at J to 1 base, leaving 16 bases not matched to a gene. Per the germline V gene, CDR1 is MNHEY and CDR2 is SMNVEV (reference sequence).

This chain connects TRBV10-3 to TRBJ2-5; D is unresolved. Looked up from germline, CDR1 is ENHRY and CDR2 is SYGVKD. The V end lost 0 bases, the J end lost 5 bases, and 7 bases lay between the germline ends. CDR3 length equals 13 residues. The CDR3: CAISESGGETQYF. The CDR3 nucleotides are TGTGCCATCAGTGAGTCTGGCGGCGAGACCCAGTACTTC.

In its sample, this clone was seen a few times. The chain has TRBV7-8 and TRBJ1-3; 11 nucleotides match TRBD1. Germline CDR1 reads SGHVS; CDR2 reads FQNEAQ. The V segment lost 5 bases and the J segment 2 bases; nucleotides outside the gene matches: 5. The CDR3 covers 16 residues. The CDR3 here is CASSPGQGAPGNTIYF. Here the CDR3 DNA reads TGTGCCAGCAGCCCAGGACAGGGGGCTCCTGGAAACACCATATATTTT. Using reference TRBV7-8 and TRBJ1-3 for the parts outside the CDR3, the full variable domain is GAGVSQSPRYKVAKRGQDVALRCDPISGHVSLFWYQQALGQGPEFLTYFQNEAQLDKSGLPSDRFFAERPEGSVSTLKIQRTQQEDSAVYLCASSPGQGAPGNTIYFGEGSWLTVV.

This rearrangement joins TRBV3-1 (or the pseudogene TRBV3-2) to TRBJ2-4; the match to TRBD2 covers 7 bases. Germline lookup yields CDR1 LGHDT and CDR2 YNNKEL (reference sequence). The junction had 9 bases not matched to a gene; V was cut back by 1 base and J by 9 bases. The CDR3 has 15 amino acids. CDR3 DNA: TGTGCCAGCAGCCAAGGTCGCGGGGGAGGGAGCATTCAGTACTTC. Its translation is CASSQGRGGGSIQYF.

The chain has TRBV5-1 and TRBJ2-5; possible D gene TRBD1, 6 bases. Deletions cut 0 bases from V and 5 bases from J, with 11 bases between. Germline CDR1 SGHRS, CDR2 YFSETQ. The CDR3 has 14 amino acids. CDR3 in DNA: TGCGCCAGCAGCTTGGAAGGGGGAAGGGAGACCCAGTACTTC. It codes for CASSLEGGRETQYF.

The CDR3 DNA reads TGCGCCAGCAGCCAAGGCTCCACAGGGGGGCTGGGCTACACCTTC. The encoded protein is CASSQGSTGGLGYTF. The chain has TRBV4-3 and TRBJ1-2; 8 nucleotides match TRBD1. Per the germline V gene, CDR1 is LGHNA and CDR2 is YSLEER. The CDR3 loop spans 15 amino acids. The V gene end was trimmed by 1 base and the J gene end by 8 bases; junction bases not matched to a gene: 9.

V and J are TRBV5-6 and TRBJ2-3, with TRBD1 as a possible D gene (6 bases). The V end lost 3 bases, the J end lost 10 bases, and 9 bases lay between the germline ends. Germline CDR1 and CDR2: SGHDT and YYEEEE. This CDR3 has 11 amino acids. CDR3 loop: CASSWDMAQYF. As DNA, the CDR3 is TGTGCCAGCAGCTGGGACATGGCGCAGTATTTT.

The chain joins TRBV6-2 or TRBV6-3 to TRBJ1-1; no clear D gene. CDR3 size: 16 residues. Germline CDR1 and CDR2: MNHEY and SVGEGT. Trimming took 2 bases from V and 3 from J, leaving 16 bases between them. CDR3 in DNA: TGTGCCAGCAGTTACCCCACTTTCGGGGTGGACACTGAAGCTTTCTTT. As protein: CASSYPTFGVDTEAFF.

This clone was recorded once. The chain joins TRBV4-3 to TRBJ1-3; D remains ambiguous. Trimming took 0 bases from V and 4 from J, leaving 13 bases between them. From germline, CDR1 is LGHNA and CDR2 YSLEER. This CDR3 comprises 16 residues. The CDR3 DNA sequence: TGCGCCAGCAGCCAAGACTTAGGAGTTGACGGAAACACCATATATTTT. Protein product: CASSQDLGVDGNTIYF.

The chain uses TRBV7-8 and TRBJ2-2, with D unclear. Germline V lookup: CDR1 SGHVS, CDR2 FQNEAQ. V lost 5 bases and J lost 0, with 10 bases in between. This CDR3 region has 15 residues. The CDR3 nucleotides read TGTGCCAGCAGCCTACGACGGGCGAACACCGGGGAGCTGTTTTTT. It codes for CASSLRRANTGELFF.

The chain is built from TRBV5-4 and TRBJ2-5, with D tentatively TRBD2 (5 bases). CDR1 SGHNT and CDR2 YYREEE come from the germline V gene (reference sequence). V was pared by 2 bases and J by 5 bases, with 13 bases between. This CDR3 has 14 residues. CDR3 protein: CASSLGLKRETQYF. The CDR3 region has the DNA TGTGCCAGCAGCTTAGGTTTGAAGCGGGAGACCCAGTACTTC.

Only one count was recorded for this clone. The V call is TRBV4-1, the J call TRBJ2-1, with 7 bases identical to TRBD2. J was trimmed by 8 bases and V by 4 bases; bases with no gene match: 14. Per the germline V gene, CDR1 is MGHRA and CDR2 is YSYEKL. The CDR3 is 16 residues long. The CDR3 region has the DNA TGCGCCAGCAGCCCCTGGGGAGCGGGATTAGGAGATGAGCAGTTCTTC. It specifies CASSPWGAGLGDEQFF.

V is TRBV7-2 and J is TRBJ2-7; possible D gene TRBD1, 6 bases. The CDR3 has 15 amino acids. V gave up 3 bases and J gave up 0 bases, with 12 bases separating them. Germline assignment: CDR1 SGHTA and CDR2 FQGNSA. The CDR3 is CASSFSRTASYEQYF. The CDR3 coding sequence is TGTGCCAGCAGCTTTTCTCGGACAGCCTCCTACGAGCAGTACTTC.

This clone was seen only a few times. V is TRBV6-6 and J is TRBJ1-4; D is uncertain. The CDR3 has 14 residues. CDR1 and CDR2 from the germline V gene are MNHNY and SVGAGI (reference sequence). The V end was cut by 6 bases, the J end by 5 bases, with 13 bases between. The CDR3 coding sequence is TGTGCCAGCAGGTTAGAGGTTGGGAATGAAAAACTGTTTTTT. As protein: CASRLEVGNEKLFF.

The V and J genes are TRBV10-2 and TRBJ1-6, with 8 bases identical to TRBD1. V shed 7 bases, J shed 6 bases, and the junction held 8 bases outside the gene matches. This CDR3 has 15 residues. Germline V lookup: CDR1 WSHSY, CDR2 SAAADI. CDR3: CASKTTGEGNSPLHF. The CDR3 DNA reads as TGCGCCAGCAAGACGACAGGGGAAGGTAATTCACCCCTCCACTTT.

This chain uses TRBV5-1 with TRBJ1-2, with TRBD1 matching over 8 bases. The CDR3 is 15 amino acids. Germline CDR1 reads SGHRS; CDR2 reads YFSETQ. After removal of 0 bases from V and 7 bases from J, the junction contained 8 bases not matched to a gene. Written as DNA, the CDR3 is TGCGCCAGCAGCTTGGATGCCGGACAGGGAGTTGGCTACACCTTC. Protein product: CASSLDAGQGVGYTF.

The rearrangement uses TRBV19 and TRBJ1-2; 12 bases line up with TRBD1. CDR3 size: 15 residues. Germline trimming cut 3 bases from V and 3 bases from J; bases unmatched to any gene: 2. Germline CDR1 and CDR2: LNHDA and SQIVND (reference sequence). This CDR3 is CASSMGQGADYGYTF. The CDR3 DNA is TGTGCCAGTAGTATGGGACAGGGGGCGGACTATGGCTACACCTTC.

The chain links TRBV30 to TRBJ1-2; D not certain. Trimming took 0 bases from V and 6 from J, leaving 11 bases between them. CDR1 is GTSNPN and CDR2 is SVGIG in the germline V gene (reference sequence). The CDR3 sequence is 13 residues long. The DNA of the CDR3 is TGTGCCTGGAGTGTCGCCCTGCAGGATGGCTACACCTTC. It translates to CAWSVALQDGYTF.